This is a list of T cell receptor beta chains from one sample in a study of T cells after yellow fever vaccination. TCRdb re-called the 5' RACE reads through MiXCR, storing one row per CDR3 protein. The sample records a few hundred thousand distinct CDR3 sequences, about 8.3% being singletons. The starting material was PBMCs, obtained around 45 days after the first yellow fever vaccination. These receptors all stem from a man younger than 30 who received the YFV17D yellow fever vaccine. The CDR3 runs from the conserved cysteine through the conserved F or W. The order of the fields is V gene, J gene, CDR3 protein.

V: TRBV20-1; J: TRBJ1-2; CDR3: CSARLWGQGAGGGYTF
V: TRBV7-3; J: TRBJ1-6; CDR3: CASSAIGNPNSPLHF
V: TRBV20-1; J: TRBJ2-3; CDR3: CSARGTSGGRTDTQYF
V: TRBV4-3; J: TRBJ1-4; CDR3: CASSQESPGSATNEKLFF
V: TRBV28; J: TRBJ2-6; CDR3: CASTPTQGMAGANVLTF
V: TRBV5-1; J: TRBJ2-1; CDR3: CASRGSGGPRYNEQFF
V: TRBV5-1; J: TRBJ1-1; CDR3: CASSFSGFDEAFF
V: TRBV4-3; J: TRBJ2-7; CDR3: CASSQRTSGYSYEQYF
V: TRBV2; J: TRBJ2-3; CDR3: CASSASAGVGTQYF
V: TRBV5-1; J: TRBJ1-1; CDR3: CASSPRDRGATEAFF
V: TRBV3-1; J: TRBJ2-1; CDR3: CASSQGQAYNEQFF
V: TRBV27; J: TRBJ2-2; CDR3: CASSPTYNTGELFF
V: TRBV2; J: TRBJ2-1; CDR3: CARRVKGERFF
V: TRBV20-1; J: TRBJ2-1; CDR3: CSARVQTSGGGEQFF
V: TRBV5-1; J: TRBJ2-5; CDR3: CASSSPHETEETQYF
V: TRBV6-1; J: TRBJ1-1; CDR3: CASSTWTGKLPEAFF
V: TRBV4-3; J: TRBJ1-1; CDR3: CASSQGHYTEAFF
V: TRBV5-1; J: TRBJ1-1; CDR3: CASSLRRSGGTEAFF
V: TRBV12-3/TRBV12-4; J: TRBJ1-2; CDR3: CASTFGVANYGYTF
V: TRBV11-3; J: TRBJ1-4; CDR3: CGKGARGEKLFF
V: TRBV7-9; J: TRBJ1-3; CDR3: CASSLSRASGNTIYF
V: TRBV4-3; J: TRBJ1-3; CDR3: CASTVTVSSGNTIYF
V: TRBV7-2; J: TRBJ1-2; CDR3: CASSPRLWPGYTF
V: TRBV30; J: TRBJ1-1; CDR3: CAWSTRTGTPEAFF
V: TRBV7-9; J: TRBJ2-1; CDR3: CASSSGTGLTIEQFF
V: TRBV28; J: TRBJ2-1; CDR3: CASSLYGSSYNEQFF
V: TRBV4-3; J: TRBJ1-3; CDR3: CASSQGQGNGNTIYF
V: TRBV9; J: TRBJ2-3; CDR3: CASSVGLAGGRFTKTDTQYF
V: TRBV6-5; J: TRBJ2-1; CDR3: CASSYGTSGGNEQFF
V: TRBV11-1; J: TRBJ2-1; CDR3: CASSLVGTGGLSEQFF
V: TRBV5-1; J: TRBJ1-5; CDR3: CASSLAPTGQGNQPQHF
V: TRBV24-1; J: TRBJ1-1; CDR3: CATGSGGALNTEAFF
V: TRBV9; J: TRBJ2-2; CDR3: CASSVARRGGTGELFF
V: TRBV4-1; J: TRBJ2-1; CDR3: CASSQPLRDRDNEQFF
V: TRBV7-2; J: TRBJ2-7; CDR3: CASSLKSSYEQYF
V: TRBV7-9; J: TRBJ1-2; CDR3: CASSLVGGWGYTF
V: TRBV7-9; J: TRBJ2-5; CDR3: CASSSPRLAGTQETQYF
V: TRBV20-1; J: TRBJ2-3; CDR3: CSARHWTSGGPAQYF
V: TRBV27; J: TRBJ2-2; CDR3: CASSFRLAGELFF
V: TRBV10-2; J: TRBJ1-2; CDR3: CARGLDESGHGYTF
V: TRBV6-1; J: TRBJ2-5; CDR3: CASTKPGGTSGRQETQYF
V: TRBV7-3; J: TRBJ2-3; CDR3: CASSLSLGDTQYF
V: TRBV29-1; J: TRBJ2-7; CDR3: CSVEGFGYEQYF
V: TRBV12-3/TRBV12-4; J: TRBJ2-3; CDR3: CASSGRGLDTQYF
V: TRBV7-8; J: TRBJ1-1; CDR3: CASSPAGNVEAFF
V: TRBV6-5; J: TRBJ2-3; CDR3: CASSYSPRALTDTQYF
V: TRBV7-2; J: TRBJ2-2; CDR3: CASSPYLPGELFF
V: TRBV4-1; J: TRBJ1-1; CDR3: CASSHPMRQVEAFF
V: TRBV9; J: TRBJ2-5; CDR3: CASSVHQGTSSGETQYF
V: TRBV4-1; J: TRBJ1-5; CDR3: CASSHAAGIQPQHF
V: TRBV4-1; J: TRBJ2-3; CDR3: CASSQVGQPDTQYF
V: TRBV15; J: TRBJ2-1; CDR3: CATSRDDRAYNEQFF
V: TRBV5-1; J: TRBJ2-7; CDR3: CDSSLESRDRYSYEQYF
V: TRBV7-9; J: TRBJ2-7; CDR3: CASSYLIEDYEQYF
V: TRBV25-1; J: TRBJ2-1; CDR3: CASSDRVGLAGSYNEQFF